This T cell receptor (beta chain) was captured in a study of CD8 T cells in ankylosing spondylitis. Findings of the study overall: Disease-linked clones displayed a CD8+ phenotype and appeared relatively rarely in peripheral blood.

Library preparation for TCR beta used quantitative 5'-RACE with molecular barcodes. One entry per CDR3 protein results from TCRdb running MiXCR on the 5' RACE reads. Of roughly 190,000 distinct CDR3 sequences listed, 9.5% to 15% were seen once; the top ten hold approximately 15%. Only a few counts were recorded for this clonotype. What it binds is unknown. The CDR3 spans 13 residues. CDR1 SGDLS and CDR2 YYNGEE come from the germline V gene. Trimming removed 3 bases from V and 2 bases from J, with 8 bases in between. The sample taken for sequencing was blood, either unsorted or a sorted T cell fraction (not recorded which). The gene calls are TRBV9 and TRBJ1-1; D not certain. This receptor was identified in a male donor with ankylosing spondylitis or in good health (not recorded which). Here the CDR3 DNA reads TGTGCCAGCAGCGCAGACCCCAACACTGAAGCTTTCTTT. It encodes CASSADPNTEAFF. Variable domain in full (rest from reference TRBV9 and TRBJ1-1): DSGVTQTPKHLITATGQRVTLRCSPRSGDLSVYWYQQSLDQGLQFLIQYYNGEERAKGNILERFSAQQFPDLHSELNLSSLELGDSALYFCASSADPNTEAFFGQGTRLTVV.